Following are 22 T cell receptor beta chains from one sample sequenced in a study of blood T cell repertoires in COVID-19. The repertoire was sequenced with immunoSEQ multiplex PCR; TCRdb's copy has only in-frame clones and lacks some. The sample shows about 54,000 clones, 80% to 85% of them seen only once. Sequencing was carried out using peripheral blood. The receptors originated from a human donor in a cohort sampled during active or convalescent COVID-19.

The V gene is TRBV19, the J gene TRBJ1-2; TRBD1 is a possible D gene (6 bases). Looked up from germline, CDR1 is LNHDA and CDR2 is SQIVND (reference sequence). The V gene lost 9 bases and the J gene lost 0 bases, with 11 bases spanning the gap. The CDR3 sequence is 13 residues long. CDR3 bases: TGTGCCAGCCACAGGACAGCTAACTATGGCTACACCTTC. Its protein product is CASHRTANYGYTF.

The CDR3 sequence is CAWRYLNGANVLTF. For the CDR3, the DNA is TGTGCCTGGAGATACCTAAACGGGGCCAACGTCCTGACTTTC. The rearrangement links TRBV30 to TRBJ2-6; D is undetermined. V was shortened by 3 bases and J by 4 bases, with 10 bases between the two germline ends. The germline gives CDR1 GTSNPN, CDR2 SVGIG (reference sequence). The CDR3 has 14 residues.

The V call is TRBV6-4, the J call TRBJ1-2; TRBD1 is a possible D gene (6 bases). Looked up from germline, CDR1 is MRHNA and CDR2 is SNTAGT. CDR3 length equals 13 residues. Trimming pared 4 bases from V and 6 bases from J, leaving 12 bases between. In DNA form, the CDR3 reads TGTGCCAGCAGTGTAATCGAGGGGGATGGCTACACCTTC. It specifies CASSVIEGDGYTF.

The CDR3 loop is CASSWIGTGNNSPLHF. DNA of the CDR3: TGTGCCAGCAGTTGGATCGGGACAGGGAATAATTCACCCCTCCACTTT. The rearrangement links TRBV7-2 to TRBJ1-6; 9 bases fit TRBD1. Per germline, CDR1 SGHTA and CDR2 FQGNSA. The length of the CDR3 is 16 residues. V lost 6 bases, J lost 5 bases, and 8 bases stayed unmatched.

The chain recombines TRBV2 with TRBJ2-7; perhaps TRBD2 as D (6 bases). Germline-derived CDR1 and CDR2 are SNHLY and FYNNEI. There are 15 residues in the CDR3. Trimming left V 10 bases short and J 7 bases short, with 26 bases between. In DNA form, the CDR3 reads TGTGCCACCGAGCGGGCAATTCAGGGCTTGGGTGAGCAGTACTTC. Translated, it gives CATERAIQGLGEQYF.

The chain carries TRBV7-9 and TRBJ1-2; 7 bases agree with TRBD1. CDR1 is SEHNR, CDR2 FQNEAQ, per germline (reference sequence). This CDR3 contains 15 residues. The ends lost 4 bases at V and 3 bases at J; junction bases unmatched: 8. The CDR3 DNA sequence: TGTGCCAGCAGCTCCATTGACAGGGTTGACTATGGCTACACCTTC. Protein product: CASSSIDRVDYGYTF.

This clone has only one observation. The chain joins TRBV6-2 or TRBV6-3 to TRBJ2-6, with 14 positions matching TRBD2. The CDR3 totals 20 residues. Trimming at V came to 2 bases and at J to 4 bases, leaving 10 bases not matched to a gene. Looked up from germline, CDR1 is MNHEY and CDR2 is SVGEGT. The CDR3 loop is CASSYPARLAGGLGANVLTF. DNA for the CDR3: TGTGCCAGCAGTTACCCGGCCCGACTAGCGGGGGGGCTAGGGGCCAACGTCCTGACTTTC.

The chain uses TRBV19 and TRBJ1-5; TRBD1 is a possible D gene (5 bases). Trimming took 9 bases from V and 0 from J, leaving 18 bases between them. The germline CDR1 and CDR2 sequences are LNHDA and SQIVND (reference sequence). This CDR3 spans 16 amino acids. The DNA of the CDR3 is TGTGCCAGCACCATAAGGGGATCTTATAGCAATCAGCCCCAGCATTTT. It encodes CASTIRGSYSNQPQHF. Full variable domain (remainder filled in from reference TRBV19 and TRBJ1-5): DGGITQSPKYLFRKEGQNVTLSCEQNLNHDAMYWYRQDPGQGLRLIYYSQIVNDFQKGDIAEGYSVSREKKESFPLTVTSAQKNPTAFYLCASTIRGSYSNQPQHFGDGTRLSIL.

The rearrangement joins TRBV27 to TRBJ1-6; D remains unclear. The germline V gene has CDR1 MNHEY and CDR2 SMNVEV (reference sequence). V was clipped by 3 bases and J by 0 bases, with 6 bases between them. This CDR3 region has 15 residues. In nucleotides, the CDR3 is TGTGCCAGCAGTTTGTATAGCTCCTATAATTCACCCCTCCACTTT. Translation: CASSLYSSYNSPLHF.

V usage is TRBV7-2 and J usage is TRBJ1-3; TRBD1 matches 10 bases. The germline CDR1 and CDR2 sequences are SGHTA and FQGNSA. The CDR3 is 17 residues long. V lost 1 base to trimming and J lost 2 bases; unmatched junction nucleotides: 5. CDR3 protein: CASSLGRQGAAGNTIYF. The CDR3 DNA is TGTGCCAGCAGCTTAGGTCGACAGGGGGCAGCTGGAAACACCATATATTTT.

The CDR3 is CASSLAGTGNSPLHF. CDR3 bases: TGTGCCAGCAGCTTAGCCGGGACAGGGAATTCACCCCTCCACTTT. This rearrangement joins TRBV7-9 to TRBJ1-6; 9 bases map to TRBD1. This CDR3 comprises 15 residues. Germline trimming cut 0 bases from V and 7 bases from J; bases unmatched to any gene: 1. CDR1 and CDR2 from the germline V gene are SEHNR and FQNEAQ (reference sequence).

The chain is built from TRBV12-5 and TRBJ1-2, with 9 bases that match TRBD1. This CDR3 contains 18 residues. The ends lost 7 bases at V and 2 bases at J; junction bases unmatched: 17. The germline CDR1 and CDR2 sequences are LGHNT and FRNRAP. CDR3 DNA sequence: TGTGCTAGTGCCCTTTTACAGGGGGCCTCCGGTGGAAACTATGGCTACACCTTC. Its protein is CASALLQGASGGNYGYTF. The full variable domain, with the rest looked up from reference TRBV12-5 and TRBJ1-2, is DARVTQTPRHKVTEMGQEVTMRCQPILGHNTVFWYRQTMMQGLELLAYFRNRAPLDDSGMPKDRFSAEMPDATLATLKIQPSEPRDSAVYFCASALLQGASGGNYGYTFGSGTRLTVV.

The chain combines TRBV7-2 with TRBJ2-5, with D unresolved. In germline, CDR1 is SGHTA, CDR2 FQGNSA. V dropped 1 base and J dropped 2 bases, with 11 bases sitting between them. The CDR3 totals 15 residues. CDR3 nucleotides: TGTGCCAGCAGCTTAGTCCTCGCAGGACAAGAGACCCAGTACTTC. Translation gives CASSLVLAGQETQYF.

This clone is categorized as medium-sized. CDR3 protein: CASSVPSGGPQETQYF. The CDR3 region has the DNA TGTGCCAGCTCCGTTCCTAGCGGGGGACCCCAAGAGACCCAGTACTTC. The chain has TRBV18 and TRBJ2-5, with 10 nucleotides matching TRBD2. The CDR3 contains 16 residues. Germline loops: CDR1 KGHSH, CDR2 LQKENI. V was pared by 6 bases and J by 1 base, with 8 bases of the junction left unmatched.

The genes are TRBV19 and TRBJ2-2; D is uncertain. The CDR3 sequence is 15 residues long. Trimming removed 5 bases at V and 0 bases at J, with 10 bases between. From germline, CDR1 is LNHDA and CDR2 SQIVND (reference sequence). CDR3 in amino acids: CASSSGPTNTGELFF. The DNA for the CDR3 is TGTGCCAGTAGTTCCGGTCCCACGAACACCGGGGAGCTGTTTTTT.

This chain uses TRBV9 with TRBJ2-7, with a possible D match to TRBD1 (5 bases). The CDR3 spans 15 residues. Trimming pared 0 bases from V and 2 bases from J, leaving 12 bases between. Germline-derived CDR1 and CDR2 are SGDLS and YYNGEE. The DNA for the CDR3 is TGTGCCAGCAGCGTAGTCAGGGCAGTCCCCTACGAGCAGTACTTC. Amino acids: CASSVVRAVPYEQYF. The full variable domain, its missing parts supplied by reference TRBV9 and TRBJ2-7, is DSGVTQTPKHLITATGQRVTLRCSPRSGDLSVYWYQQSLDQGLQFLIQYYNGEERAKGNILERFSAQQFPDLHSELNLSSLELGDSALYFCASSVVRAVPYEQYFGPGTRLTVT.

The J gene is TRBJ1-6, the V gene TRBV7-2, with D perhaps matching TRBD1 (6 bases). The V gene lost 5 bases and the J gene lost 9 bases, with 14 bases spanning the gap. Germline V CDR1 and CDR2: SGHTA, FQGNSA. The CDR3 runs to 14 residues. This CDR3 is CASSISGVASPLHF. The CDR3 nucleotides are TGTGCCAGCAGCATCTCAGGGGTAGCTTCACCCCTCCACTTT.

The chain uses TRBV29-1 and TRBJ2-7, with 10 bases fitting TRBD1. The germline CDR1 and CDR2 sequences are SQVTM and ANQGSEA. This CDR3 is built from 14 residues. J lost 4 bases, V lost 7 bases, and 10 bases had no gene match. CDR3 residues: CSATPGTGDYEQYF. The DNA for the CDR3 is TGCAGCGCAACCCCCGGGACAGGGGATTACGAGCAGTACTTC.

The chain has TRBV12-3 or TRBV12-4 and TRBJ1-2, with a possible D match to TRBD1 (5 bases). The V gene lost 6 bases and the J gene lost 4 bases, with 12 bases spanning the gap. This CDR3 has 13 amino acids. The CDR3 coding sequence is TGTGCCAGCAGCCCCGCGGGGGGCTATGGCTACACCTTC. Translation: CASSPAGGYGYTF.

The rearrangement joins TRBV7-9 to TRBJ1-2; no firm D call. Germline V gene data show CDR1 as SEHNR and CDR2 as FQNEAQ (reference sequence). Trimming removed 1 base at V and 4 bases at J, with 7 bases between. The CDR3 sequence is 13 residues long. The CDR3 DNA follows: TGTGCCAGCAGCTTAGACCCCGGCTATGGCTACACCTTC. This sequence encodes CASSLDPGYGYTF.

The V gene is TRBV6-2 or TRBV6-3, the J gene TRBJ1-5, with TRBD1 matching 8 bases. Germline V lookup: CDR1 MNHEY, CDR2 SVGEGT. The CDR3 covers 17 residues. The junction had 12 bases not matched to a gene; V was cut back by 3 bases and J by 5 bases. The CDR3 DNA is TGTGCCAGCAGTTATTCCCAGGACAGGGCCTCCTATCAGCCCCAGCATTTT. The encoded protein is CASSYSQDRASYQPQHF.

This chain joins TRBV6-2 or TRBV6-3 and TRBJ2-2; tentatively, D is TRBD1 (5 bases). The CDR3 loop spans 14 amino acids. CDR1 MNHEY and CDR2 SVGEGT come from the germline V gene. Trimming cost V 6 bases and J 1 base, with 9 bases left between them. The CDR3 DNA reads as TGTGCCAGCAGCCACGACAGGAACACCGGGGAGCTGTTTTTT. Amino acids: CASSHDRNTGELFF.